This T cell receptor beta chain was documented in a study of T cell responses to AZD1222 COVID-19 vaccine. Overall study results and limits: CD4 TCRs linked to vaccination spanned spike, dominating at 160-218 and 743-854. The study sampled repertoires only after the peak T cell response. White British donors predominated, females outnumbered males, and clonal diversity was possibly underestimated. Unmutated variant regions are reportedly the target of nearly half of TCRs that are spike-specific.

This clone was seen a handful of times. The antigen is unknown. The assay was immunoSEQ multiplex PCR, and TCRdb's table has in-frame clones only and misses some. This table holds some 80,000 clones, 88% found once. In germline, CDR1 is SEHNR, CDR2 FQNEAQ (reference sequence). The CDR3 totals 13 residues. The V and J ends lost 5 bases and 5 bases respectively, with 10 bases between them. This rearrangement joins TRBV7-9 to TRBJ1-5; D gene ambiguous. The input for sequencing was peripheral blood, taken on day 0 of MenACWY control vaccination. The source is an adult in good health. CDR3 nucleotide sequence: TGTGCCAGCAGCCCAGAGGGAGATCAGCCCCAGCATTTT. Its translation: CASSPEGDQPQHF.